A selection of T cell receptor beta chains follows, all from one sample in a study of CD8+ T cells in alopecia areata. Sequencing used immunoSEQ multiplex PCR; TCRdb keeps in-frame clones, though not all of them. The table lists about 150,000 clones, 45% to 60% of them singletons, with roughly 6.8% in the top ten. The sequenced sample consisted of CD4+ T cells sorted from blood. The receptors shown here come from a human donor with alopecia areata. Both conserved end residues are part of each CDR3. D genes are given only for firm matches. Expanded clones are given a class, and other clones once, few, many or no size at all.

>TRBV7-9|TRBD2|TRBJ2-1|few
TGTGCCAGCAGCCTCCGACTAGCGACAACTTCCAATGAGCAGTTCTTC
CASSLRLATTSNEQFF
>TRBV6-5|-|TRBJ2-3|-
TGTGCCAGCAGACCCTCGGGTGTGTTAGATACGCAGTATTTT
CASRPSGVLDTQYF
>TRBV7-9|-|TRBJ1-1|few
TGTGCCAGCAGCTCTGACAGTTACACTGAAGCTTTCTTT
CASSSDSYTEAFF
>TRBV28|TRBD2|TRBJ2-3|-
TGTGCCAGCAGGGGAGGGACTAGCGGCACAGATACGCAGTATTTT
CASRGGTSGTDTQYF
>TRBV27|TRBD2|TRBJ2-3|-
TGTGCCAGCAGTTCCTGGACTAGCGGAAACACAGATACGCAGTATTTT
CASSSWTSGNTDTQYF
>TRBV6-5|-|TRBJ2-1|few
TGTGCCAGCAGTTACGTAGCGGCCGGGGGCAATGAGCAGTTCTTC
CASSYVAAGGNEQFF
>TRBV5-1|-|TRBJ2-5|-
TGCGCCAGCAGCGTGCAGGGGCGAGAGACCCAGTACTTC
CASSVQGRETQYF
>TRBV6-6|TRBD2|TRBJ2-5|-
TGTGCCAGCAGTTTTTTAGCGGGAGGTGGGCAAGAGACCCAGTACTTC
CASSFLAGGGQETQYF
>TRBV29-1|-|TRBJ2-2|-
TGCAGCGTGGGGGGTGACGGGGAGCTGTTTTTT
CSVGGDGELFF
>TRBV27|-|TRBJ2-5|-
TGTGCCAGCAGCCAAGGGCAGGAGGGAAAGCAGTACTTC
CASSQGQEGKQYF
>TRBV11-2|-|TRBJ2-7|few
TGTGCCAGCAGCTTAAGCTTTTCTTTGGCGGGTGAGCAGTACTTC
CASSLSFSLAGEQYF
>TRBV5-1|-|TRBJ1-1|-
TGCGCCAGCAGCTTGGTCCCACAAGGGCTGATGAACACTGAAGCTTTCTTT
CASSLVPQGLMNTEAFF
>TRBV19|-|TRBJ2-5|few
TGTGCCAGTACCGGGGTCAGGGGAGAGACCCAGTACTTC
CASTGVRGETQYF
>TRBV30|-|TRBJ2-1|-
TGTGCCTGTGGCTCGGGATACAATGAGCAGTTCTTC
CACGSGYNEQFF
>TRBV2|TRBD2|TRBJ2-1|-
TGTGCCAGCAGGCCGACTAGCGCGGTCTACAATGAGCAGTTCTTC
CASRPTSAVYNEQFF
>TRBV9|TRBD2|TRBJ2-1|few
TGTGCCAGCAGCATCGGACTAGCGGGAGGGCATGCGGGGAATGAGCAGTTCTTC
CASSIGLAGGHAGNEQFF
>TRBV28|-|TRBJ1-5|-
TGTGCCATCACAATAAGTAGCAATCAGCCCCAGCATTTT
CAITISSNQPQHF
>TRBV30|-|TRBJ1-3|once
TGTGCCTGGAGTGGTGGGCGGCGAAACACCATATATTTT
CAWSGGRRNTIYF
>TRBV2|-|TRBJ1-1|-
TGTGCCAGCAGTGAAGAGGTGAACACTGAAGCTTTCTTT
CASSEEVNTEAFF
>TRBV29-1|TRBD2|TRBJ2-7|-
TGCAGCGTTGCGGTGGGGACTACCACCTACGAGCAGTACTTC
CSVAVGTTTYEQYF